This passage covers 4 T cell receptor beta chains from one sample sequenced in a study of blood T cell repertoires in COVID-19. Clones were sequenced by immunoSEQ multiplex PCR, and TCRdb holds only the in-frame ones, with some missing. The sample has about 210,000 clones; around 88% are singletons. The sequenced sample was peripheral blood. The receptors originated from a man aged 45 to 65 with active or convalescent COVID-19.

The rearrangement links TRBV18 to TRBJ2-3, with 8 positions matching TRBD1. Germline V CDR1 and CDR2: KGHSH, LQKENI. V trimming: 3 bases; J trimming: 5 bases; junction bases outside the gene matches: 4. The CDR3 is 14 amino acids. CDR3 in DNA: TGTGCCAGCTCACCGACAGGGGCGGGAGATACGCAGTATTTT. Protein product: CASSPTGAGDTQYF. Full variable domain (missing parts from reference TRBV18 and TRBJ2-3): NAGVMQNPRHLVRRRGQEARLRCSPMKGHSHVYWYRQLPEEGLKFMVYLQKENIIDESGMPKERFSAEFPKEGPSILRIQQVVRGDSAAYFCASSPTGAGDTQYFGPGTRLTVL.

The sample holds one count of this clone. J is TRBJ1-4 and V is TRBV3-1 (or the pseudogene TRBV3-2); TRBD1 is a possible D gene (5 bases). Germline CDR1 is LGHDT and CDR2 is YNNKEL (reference sequence). The CDR3 spans 14 residues. V shed 4 bases and J shed 1 base, with 7 bases lying between them. As DNA, the CDR3 is TGTGCCAGCAGCCCCGGGGGAACTAATGAAAAACTGTTTTTT. Residues: CASSPGGTNEKLFF.

This chain joins TRBV25-1 and TRBJ1-1, with a possible D match to TRBD1 (5 bases). From germline, CDR1 is MGHDK and CDR2 SYGVNS. CDR3 size: 14 residues. V dropped 8 bases and J dropped 2 bases, with 15 bases sitting between them. CDR3 sequence reads: CASGNSGGNTEAFF. The CDR3 nucleotides read TGTGCCAGCGGGAACAGCGGGGGTAACACTGAAGCTTTCTTT. The variable domain in full, completed from reference TRBV25-1 and TRBJ1-1, reads EADIYQTPRYLVIGTGKKITLECSQTMGHDKMYWYQQDPGMELHLIHYSYGVNSTEKGDLSSESTVSRIRTEHFPLTLESARPSHTSQYLCASGNSGGNTEAFFGQGTRLTVV.

The J gene is TRBJ1-1, the V gene TRBV18; tentative D call: TRBD1 (6 bases). Germline loops: CDR1 KGHSH, CDR2 LQKENI. This CDR3 region has 17 residues. V gave up 6 bases and J gave up 3 bases, with 23 bases separating them. The CDR3 region has the DNA TGTGCCAGCTCTGGGGCCCTAGGGGGTGGGATCCACACTGAAGCTTTCTTT. The encoded protein is CASSGALGGGIHTEAFF. The complete variable domain, with remaining parts taken from reference TRBV18 and TRBJ1-1, reads NAGVMQNPRHLVRRRGQEARLRCSPMKGHSHVYWYRQLPEEGLKFMVYLQKENIIDESGMPKERFSAEFPKEGPSILRIQQVVRGDSAAYFCASSGALGGGIHTEAFFGQGTRLTVV.